The sequence of this T cell receptor beta chain was determined in a study of naive and memory T cell subsets. Study results and limitations: There was no ground truth to check naive and memory subset results. Over 85% of naive TCR sequences appeared only once, unlike memory subsets. TCR abundance followed a power law differing between naive and memory subsets.

With regard to this clonotype: The antigen is unknown.

Both TRBC1 and TRBC2 were covered by a beta constant-region primer of two equimolar oligonucleotides. TCRdb fed the UMI-ligation and nested PCR reads into MiXCR, producing one record per CDR3 protein. The data contain around 160,000 distinct CDR3 sequences, approximately 17% of them singletons. This CDR3 has 16 residues. Trimming took 1 base from V and 3 from J, leaving 15 bases between them. In germline, CDR1 is SGHVS, CDR2 FNYEAQ. The TCR comes from a human donor in good health. Input material: naive CD4+ T cells from blood. J is TRBJ1-1 and V is TRBV7-6; D is possibly TRBD1 (6 bases). CDR3 protein: CASSLEPGAKDTEAFF. The CDR3 DNA reads as TGTGCCAGCAGCTTAGAGCCGGGGGCAAAGGACACTGAAGCTTTCTTT. Full variable domain (outside the CDR3, taken from reference TRBV7-6 and TRBJ1-1): GAGVSQSPRYKVTKRGQDVALRCDPISGHVSLYWYRQALGQGPEFLTYFNYEAQQDKSGLPNDRFSAERPEGSISTLTIQRTEQRDSAMYRCASSLEPGAKDTEAFFGQGTRLTVV.